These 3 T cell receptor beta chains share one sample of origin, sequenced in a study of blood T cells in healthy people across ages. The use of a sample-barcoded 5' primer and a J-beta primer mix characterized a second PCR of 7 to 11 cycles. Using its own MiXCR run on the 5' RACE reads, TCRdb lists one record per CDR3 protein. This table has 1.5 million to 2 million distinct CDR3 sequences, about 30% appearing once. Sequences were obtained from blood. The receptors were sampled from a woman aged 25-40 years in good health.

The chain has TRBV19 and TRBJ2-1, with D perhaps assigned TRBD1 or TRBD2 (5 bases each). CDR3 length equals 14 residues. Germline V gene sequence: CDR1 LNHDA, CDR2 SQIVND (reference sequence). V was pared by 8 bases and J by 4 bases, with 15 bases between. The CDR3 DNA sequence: TGTGCCAGTTCACGTGAGGGGATATACAATGAGCAGTTCTTC. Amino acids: CASSREGIYNEQFF.

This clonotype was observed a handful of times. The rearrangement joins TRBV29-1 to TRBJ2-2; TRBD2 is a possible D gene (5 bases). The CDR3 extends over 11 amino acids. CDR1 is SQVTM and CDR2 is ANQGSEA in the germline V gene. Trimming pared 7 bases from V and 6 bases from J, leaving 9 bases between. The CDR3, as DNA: TGCAGCGCCATGAGGGCCGGGGAGCTGTTTTTT. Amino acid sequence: CSAMRAGELFF.

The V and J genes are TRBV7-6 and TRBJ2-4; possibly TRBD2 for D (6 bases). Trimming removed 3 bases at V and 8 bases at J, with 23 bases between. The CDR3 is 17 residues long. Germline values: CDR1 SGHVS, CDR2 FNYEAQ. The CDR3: CASSLRDGGVDGYIQYF. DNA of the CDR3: TGTGCCAGCAGCTTGAGGGATGGCGGGGTAGATGGTTACATTCAGTACTTC.